This is a list of T cell receptor beta chains from one sample in a study of cytomegalovirus exposure and HLA in healthy donors. Clones were read by immunoSEQ multiplex PCR, and TCRdb kept only the in-frame ones, dropping some. The data contain over 130,000 clones, around 87% of them singletons. The material sequenced was PBMCs. The receptor set was obtained from a man between 18 and 35 years old in good health and CMV-seropositive. CDR3s include the opening cysteine and the closing phenylalanine or tryptophan. Each record gives: J gene, D gene, clone size, V gene, CDR3 DNA, CDR3 protein. D genes are given only for firm matches. Clone size is given for some rows only: seen once, a few or many times, or a class if the clone is expanded.

J: TRBJ1-5; D: TRBD1; size: NA; V: TRBV6-5; DNA: TGTGCCAGCGGTGTAACGGGACAGAACAATCAGCCCCAGCATTTT; CDR3: CASGVTGQNNQPQHF
J: TRBJ2-7; D: TRBD1; size: once; V: TRBV7-9; DNA: TGTGCCAGCAGCTTAGAGAAGCTAGGGACAGTTACCTACGAGCAGTACTTC; CDR3: CASSLEKLGTVTYEQYF
J: TRBJ1-3; D: TRBD1; size: NA; V: TRBV19; DNA: TGTGCCAGTAGGGGACAGGGGGCAGTTCGGAACACCATATATTTT; CDR3: CASRGQGAVRNTIYF
J: TRBJ2-2; D: NA; size: NA; V: TRBV2; DNA: TGTGCCAGCAGCCTGGGCTCACACGCGAACACCGGGGAGCTGTTTTTT; CDR3: CASSLGSHANTGELFF
J: TRBJ1-3; D: NA; size: NA; V: TRBV5-1; DNA: TGCGCCAGCAGCTTGGGCGGGTCTGGAAACACCATATATTTT; CDR3: CASSLGGSGNTIYF
J: TRBJ1-2; D: NA; size: NA; V: TRBV11-3; DNA: TGTGCCAGCAGCTTAAAATCGTGGGCCGCGACTAGTGATGGCTACACCTTC; CDR3: CASSLKSWAATSDGYTF
J: TRBJ1-5; D: TRBD1; size: NA; V: TRBV19; DNA: TGTGCCAGTAGTAGCGTACAGGGGGCAGGTCAGCCCCAGCATTTT; CDR3: CASSSVQGAGQPQHF
J: TRBJ2-2; D: TRBD1; size: NA; V: TRBV27; DNA: TGTGCCAGCAGTTGGCCGGGACAGGGGACCGGGGAGCTGTTTTTT; CDR3: CASSWPGQGTGELFF
J: TRBJ2-1; D: TRBD2; size: NA; V: TRBV6-5; DNA: TGTGCCAGCAGCAGACTAGCGGGGGTCCACAATGAGCAGTTCTTC; CDR3: CASSRLAGVHNEQFF
J: TRBJ2-7; D: TRBD2; size: NA; V: TRBV10-3; DNA: TGTGCCATCAGTGGAGCGGGAGGTCTCTACGAGCAGTACTTC; CDR3: CAISGAGGLYEQYF
J: TRBJ2-7; D: TRBD2; size: NA; V: TRBV27; DNA: TGTGCCAGCAGTTCCCTCGTCGCGGGGGGGCCTTACGAGCAGTACTTC; CDR3: CASSSLVAGGPYEQYF
J: TRBJ1-2; D: NA; size: NA; V: TRBV2; DNA: TGTGCCAGCAGTGAAGGACTGGGTGGCTACACCTTC; CDR3: CASSEGLGGYTF
J: TRBJ2-6; D: NA; size: once; V: TRBV6-4; DNA: TGTGCCAGCAGTGCCGAGGCAGCTGGGGCCAACGTCCTGACTTTC; CDR3: CASSAEAAGANVLTF
J: TRBJ1-2; D: TRBD1; size: NA; V: TRBV9; DNA: TGTGCCAGCAGCGTAATAGGGGGCGGCTACACCTTC; CDR3: CASSVIGGGYTF
J: TRBJ2-3; D: NA; size: NA; V: TRBV10-2; DNA: TGCGCCAGCTCGACAACCCAACCAGTCACAGATACGCAGTATTTT; CDR3: CASSTTQPVTDTQYF
J: TRBJ2-3; D: NA; size: NA; V: TRBV11-2; DNA: TGTGCCAGCAGCCTTGGACAGATCACAGATACGCAGTATTTT; CDR3: CASSLGQITDTQYF
J: TRBJ2-5; D: TRBD1; size: NA; V: TRBV14; DNA: TGTGCCAGCAGCCAAGTGGGACAGGGTTTAGGAGAGACCCAGTACTTC; CDR3: CASSQVGQGLGETQYF
J: TRBJ2-5; D: NA; size: NA; V: TRBV25-1; DNA: TGTGCCAGCAGTGAAAGGGGAATGCAGGAGACCCAGTACTTC; CDR3: CASSERGMQETQYF
J: TRBJ2-3; D: TRBD2; size: NA; V: TRBV18; DNA: TGTGCCAGCTCACCACAACTAGCGTCCACAGATACGCAGTATTTT; CDR3: CASSPQLASTDTQYF
J: TRBJ2-7; D: NA; size: NA; V: TRBV19; DNA: TGTGCCAGTAGAGGTTCGGCCGGAGACTCCTACGAGCAGTACTTC; CDR3: CASRGSAGDSYEQYF
J: TRBJ2-5; D: TRBD2; size: NA; V: TRBV7-9; DNA: TGTGCCAGCGAAACCCGGGCTAGCGGGATCCAGACCCAGTACTTC; CDR3: CASETRASGIQTQYF
J: TRBJ2-7; D: TRBD2; size: NA; V: TRBV9; DNA: TGTGCCAGCAGCGTTCGGGGCGGGGGCTACGAGCAGTACTTC; CDR3: CASSVRGGGYEQYF
J: TRBJ2-5; D: TRBD2; size: NA; V: TRBV19; DNA: TGTGCCAGTAGTATTCTGAGGGCGGCGGGAGGAGAGACCCAGTACTTC; CDR3: CASSILRAAGGETQYF
J: TRBJ1-3; D: TRBD1; size: NA; V: TRBV27; DNA: TGTGCCAGCGCGCCGGGACAGGGGTTTTCCATATATTTT; CDR3: CASAPGQGFSIYF
J: TRBJ1-4; D: NA; size: NA; V: TRBV9; DNA: TGTGCCAGCAGCGCCACCGGGGGAAATGAAAAACTGTTTTTT; CDR3: CASSATGGNEKLFF
J: TRBJ1-1; D: TRBD1; size: NA; V: TRBV15; DNA: TGTGCCACCAGCAGAGACATTGGGACAGGGTCCGCTGAAGCTTTCTTT; CDR3: CATSRDIGTGSAEAFF
J: TRBJ2-1; D: NA; size: NA; V: TRBV5-8; DNA: TGTGCCAGCAGCTTGGAGAAGAGCTCCTACAATGAGCAGTTCTTC; CDR3: CASSLEKSSYNEQFF
J: TRBJ1-2; D: TRBD1; size: NA; V: TRBV27; DNA: TGTGCCAGCAGTTCCCGGGTCTTCCAGGGGGCTATAGGCTACACCTTC; CDR3: CASSSRVFQGAIGYTF
J: TRBJ2-7; D: NA; size: once; V: TRBV6-5; DNA: TGTGCCAGCAGGGGATACAGGGTCCACGAGCAGTACTTC; CDR3: CASRGYRVHEQYF
J: TRBJ2-7; D: NA; size: few; V: TRBV15; DNA: TGTGCCACCAGCAGAGATCCCCCAGGGCACGAGCAGTACTTC; CDR3: CATSRDPPGHEQYF
J: TRBJ1-2; D: NA; size: NA; V: TRBV5-4; DNA: TGTGCCAGCAGCTTGGGCGGAGGCGGGAACTTTGGCTACACCTTC; CDR3: CASSLGGGGNFGYTF
J: TRBJ1-1; D: NA; size: NA; V: TRBV19; DNA: TGTGCCAGTAGAGTTACAGGGAACACTGAAGCTTTCTTT; CDR3: CASRVTGNTEAFF
J: TRBJ1-2; D: NA; size: NA; V: TRBV27; DNA: TGTGCCAGCAGTCCACGACAGAGCTCCTATGGCTACACCTTC; CDR3: CASSPRQSSYGYTF
J: TRBJ2-1; D: TRBD2; size: NA; V: TRBV11-2; DNA: TGTGCCAGCAGCTTAGATAGACTAGCCAATGAGCAGTTCTTC; CDR3: CASSLDRLANEQFF
J: TRBJ2-6; D: NA; size: NA; V: TRBV5-4; DNA: TGTGCCAGCAGCTCCGGACATCCTGGGGCCAACGTCCTGACTTTC; CDR3: CASSSGHPGANVLTF
J: TRBJ1-1; D: TRBD1; size: NA; V: TRBV29-1; DNA: TGCAGCGTTTTCCAGACAGGGGCGGGGTTGAGGAACACTGAAGCTTTCTTT; CDR3: CSVFQTGAGLRNTEAFF
J: TRBJ2-1; D: NA; size: NA; V: TRBV29-1; DNA: TGCAGTACTTCCTCGGCAGTTAGATCTAGTAGTGAGCAGTTCTTC; CDR3: CSTSSAVRSSSEQFF
J: TRBJ2-7; D: TRBD2; size: NA; V: TRBV5-1; DNA: TGCGCCAGCAGCTTGACTAGCGGATACTACGAGCAGTACTTC; CDR3: CASSLTSGYYEQYF
J: TRBJ1-5; D: NA; size: NA; V: TRBV6-1; DNA: TGTGCCAGCGCAGGGGCGATGCGTAATCAGCCCCAGCATTTT; CDR3: CASAGAMRNQPQHF
J: TRBJ2-7; D: TRBD2; size: NA; V: TRBV7-6; DNA: TGTGCCAGCAGCTTAGCTAGCGGGGGAGCGTACGAGCAGTACTTC; CDR3: CASSLASGGAYEQYF
J: TRBJ2-2; D: NA; size: NA; V: TRBV30; DNA: TGTGCCTGGAAACGGTACGCCGGGGAGCTGTTTTTT; CDR3: CAWKRYAGELFF
J: TRBJ2-1; D: NA; size: once; V: TRBV5-1; DNA: TGCGCCAGCAGCGCACAGGTACATGAGCAGTTCTTC; CDR3: CASSAQVHEQFF
J: TRBJ2-7; D: NA; size: NA; V: TRBV4-2; DNA: TGTGCCAGCAGCCAAGATTTCGGCCAGGGAGGCTACGAGCAGTACTTC; CDR3: CASSQDFGQGGYEQYF
J: TRBJ1-1; D: NA; size: NA; V: TRBV19; DNA: TGTGCCAGTGGCCTCTGGGGGGTCACTGAAGCTTTCTTT; CDR3: CASGLWGVTEAFF
J: TRBJ2-2; D: NA; size: once; V: TRBV7-2; DNA: TGTGCCAGCAGCTGGACAGTCGGCACCGGGGAGCTGTTTTTT; CDR3: CASSWTVGTGELFF
J: TRBJ2-1; D: NA; size: NA; V: TRBV11-3; DNA: TGTGCCAGCAGCTTAGTTCTCGGGAGCAGGTACAATGAGCAGTTCTTC; CDR3: CASSLVLGSRYNEQFF
J: TRBJ2-1; D: NA; size: once; V: TRBV7-7; DNA: TGTGCTAGCAGCTTAAATAGCGGCACCTACAATGAGCAGTTCTTC; CDR3: CASSLNSGTYNEQFF
J: TRBJ2-5; D: NA; size: NA; V: TRBV30; DNA: TGTGCCTGGAGCCGACAGGCGATAGAGACCCAGTACTTC; CDR3: CAWSRQAIETQYF
J: TRBJ1-4; D: TRBD1; size: NA; V: TRBV6-1; DNA: TGTGCCAGCAGTGAAAACGGGGGACAGGGGAATGAAAAACTGTTTTTT; CDR3: CASSENGGQGNEKLFF
J: TRBJ2-1; D: NA; size: NA; V: TRBV1; DNA: TGCACCAGCAGCCAAGAGGAGGACCTAGGACATGAGCAGTTCTTC; CDR3: CTSSQEEDLGHEQFF